This TCR beta chain is from a study of OX40 agonist ivuxolimab in advanced cancers. The CDR3 is 14 residues long. The V gene end was trimmed by 3 bases and the J gene end by 1 base; junction bases not matched to a gene: 0. Germline V lookup: CDR1 KGHSH, CDR2 LQKENI. The protocol was immunoSEQ multiplex PCR, while the TCRdb copy is restricted to in-frame clones and leaves out a portion. The table records over 60,000 clones, around 87% of them present only once. This receptor was taken from an adult with an advanced solid tumor such as melanoma, head and neck, liver or kidney cancer. The material sequenced was CD4+ or CD8+ T cells sorted from blood, taken in a trial of the OX40 agonist ivuxolimab. V usage is TRBV18 and J usage is TRBJ2-5; 9 nucleotides agree with TRBD1. CDR3 nucleotides: TGTGCCAGCTCACCGGGACAGGGCCAAGAGACCCAGTACTTC. Translation gives CASSPGQGQETQYF.